This is a list of T cell receptor beta chains from one sample in a study of Ad26.COV2.S vaccination and SARS-CoV-2 variants. Data came from immunoSEQ multiplex PCR; TCRdb stores just in-frame clones and leaves some out. The sample holds 360,000 or so clones; about 89% are singletons and the top ten take under 2%. Material: peripheral blood, obtained in a trial of Ad26.COV2.S vaccine versus placebo. All receptors derive from a person between 18 and 65 years old who received the Ad26.COV2.S COVID-19 vaccine or a placebo. Both conserved end residues are part of each CDR3. D genes are given only for firm matches. Size tells how often a clone was seen (once, few, many) or the class of an expanded clone, and some rows leave it out.

DNA | CDR3 | size | J | V | D
TGTGCCAGTAGTATCTCCTCAGGTACAGGGGAGCTGTTTTTT | CASSISSGTGELFF | - | TRBJ2-2 | TRBV19 | -
TGTGCCAGCAGCCCGGACATGATTAATGAAAAACTGTTTTTT | CASSPDMINEKLFF | - | TRBJ1-4 | TRBV11-2 | -
TGCAGCGCCCGCCGCGGGGTAGCGGGTGGGAAGGAGCAGTACTTC | CSARRGVAGGKEQYF | - | TRBJ2-7 | TRBV29-1 | TRBD2
TGTGCCATCAGTGAGGTGAGCGAGCAGTACTTC | CAISEVSEQYF | - | TRBJ2-7 | TRBV10-3 | -
TGTGCCAGCAGCCCGGGACAGGGAGGGACCGGGGAGCTGTTTTTT | CASSPGQGGTGELFF | once | TRBJ2-2 | TRBV5-4 | TRBD1
TGTGCCAGCAGCCAAGTCGCTGGCGGCGCGACTAATGAAAAACTGTTTTTT | CASSQVAGGATNEKLFF | - | TRBJ1-4 | TRBV3-1/TRBV3-2 | -
TGTGCCAGCAGCTTAGCGGTTCAGGTTGTCACTGAAGCTTTCTTT | CASSLAVQVVTEAFF | - | TRBJ1-1 | TRBV7-2 | -
TGTGCCATCACCACCGGTGGGGTTATGGGCACTGAAGCTTTCTTT | CAITTGGVMGTEAFF | - | TRBJ1-1 | TRBV10-3 | -
TGTGCCAGCAGCTCCGGATCAGGGGTCTCCGAGCAGTACTTC | CASSSGSGVSEQYF | - | TRBJ2-7 | TRBV11-3 | -
TGTGCCAGCAGCGGAGAACCGGGACAGCCCCAAGAGACCCAGTACTTC | CASSGEPGQPQETQYF | - | TRBJ2-5 | TRBV9 | TRBD1
TGTGCCAGCAAAAAATTACTCTCTGGAAACACCATATATTTT | CASKKLLSGNTIYF | - | TRBJ1-3 | TRBV7-8 | -
TGTGCCAGCAGCAAATCCGGGGACCAGGGCGGCTATGGCTACACCTTC | CASSKSGDQGGYGYTF | - | TRBJ1-2 | TRBV21-1 | -
TGTGCCAGCAGCTCCCACAGGGTCAGAGTCTACGAGCAGTACTTC | CASSSHRVRVYEQYF | few | TRBJ2-7 | TRBV11-3 | -
TGTGCCAGTAGTTTGGCAGATACGCAGTATTTT | CASSLADTQYF | - | TRBJ2-3 | TRBV19 | -
TGTGCCAGCAGTGAGGTCGATGGACAGGGAGGTGGCTACACCTTC | CASSEVDGQGGGYTF | - | TRBJ1-2 | TRBV2 | TRBD1
TGTGCCAGCAGCTTAGAGGGCGGTCAGCCCCAGCATTTT | CASSLEGGQPQHF | - | TRBJ1-5 | TRBV7-2 | -
TGTGCCAGCAGCCCGAGAGGGGGACTCAGTCCGCAGTATTTT | CASSPRGGLSPQYF | once | TRBJ2-3 | TRBV3-1/TRBV3-2 | -
TGCAGCGCCTCTACAGGGACCACCGGGGAGCTGTTTTTT | CSASTGTTGELFF | - | TRBJ2-2 | TRBV29-1 | -
TGCGCCAGCAGCCAGCCGACTAGCGGGAGTAGCACAGATACGCAGTATTTT | CASSQPTSGSSTDTQYF | - | TRBJ2-3 | TRBV4-1 | TRBD2
TGTGCCAGCAGCGTAGAGGGACTAGCGCCGAATGAGCAGTTCTTC | CASSVEGLAPNEQFF | once | TRBJ2-1 | TRBV9 | TRBD2
TGTGCCAGCAGTTACAGGGGTGATGGGGCCAACGTCCTGACTTTC | CASSYRGDGANVLTF | - | TRBJ2-6 | TRBV28 | TRBD1
TGTGCCAGCAGACTTCTCCCTAACACCGGGGAGCTGTTTTTT | CASRLLPNTGELFF | - | TRBJ2-2 | TRBV28 | -
TGTGCCAGCAGCTTAGGACAGGCTTCATCCTACGAGCAGTACTTC | CASSLGQASSYEQYF | once | TRBJ2-7 | TRBV9 | TRBD1
TGTGCCTGGAGTGCAGGGACTTTTTACAATGAGCAGTTCTTC | CAWSAGTFYNEQFF | - | TRBJ2-1 | TRBV30 | -
TGCGCCAGCAGCCAAGGCCCGGGTTCCTACAATGAGCAGTTCTTC | CASSQGPGSYNEQFF | - | TRBJ2-1 | TRBV4-1 | -
TGCGCCAGCAGCTTCGGGACTAGAGGTCCCGGGGAGCTGTTTTTT | CASSFGTRGPGELFF | - | TRBJ2-2 | TRBV5-1 | TRBD2
TGTGCCAGCAGCTTGAGGCATGTTCCCGGGGAGCTGTTTTTT | CASSLRHVPGELFF | - | TRBJ2-2 | TRBV5-6 | -
TGTGCCAGCAGCTTAGGGGGGACAGGGGACATTCAGTACTTC | CASSLGGTGDIQYF | many | TRBJ2-4 | TRBV7-2 | TRBD1
TGTGCCACCAGTGAGCGAGGGACTAGCCTAACAAGCTCCTACAATGAGCAGTTCTTC | CATSERGTSLTSSYNEQFF | - | TRBJ2-1 | TRBV24-1 | TRBD2
TGCGCCAGCAGCTGGGACAGGACCTACGAGCAGTACTTC | CASSWDRTYEQYF | - | TRBJ2-7 | TRBV5-1 | TRBD1
TGTGCCAGCAGCGGGTCCGGGACGGGCGCTTACGAGCAGTACTTC | CASSGSGTGAYEQYF | - | TRBJ2-7 | TRBV9 | -
TGTGCCAGCTCACTGTCTATCGGACAGCTCAATGAAAAACTGTTTTTT | CASSLSIGQLNEKLFF | - | TRBJ1-4 | TRBV18 | -
TGCGCCAGCAGCCAAGCTAGCGGAGCGGGAGTTTCAGATACGCAGTATTTT | CASSQASGAGVSDTQYF | - | TRBJ2-3 | TRBV4-3 | TRBD2
TGTGCCAGCTCACCACCGTCAGGGAGGAACACTGAAGCTTTCTTT | CASSPPSGRNTEAFF | - | TRBJ1-1 | TRBV18 | -
TGTGCCAGCAGTTTACTAGACAGGGGGCGATCCGGGGAGCTGTTTTTT | CASSLLDRGRSGELFF | - | TRBJ2-2 | TRBV28 | TRBD1
TGTGCCAGCAGCGTTACGAGCGGGAACACCGGGGAGCTGTTTTTT | CASSVTSGNTGELFF | - | TRBJ2-2 | TRBV9 | -
TGTGCCAGCAGTTTAAGCAGGGGCGGAGAGCAGTACTTC | CASSLSRGGEQYF | - | TRBJ2-7 | TRBV28 | -
TGTGCCAGCAGTGGGAGGGGCCAGGAGGGGTCAGAGACCCAGTACTTC | CASSGRGQEGSETQYF | - | TRBJ2-5 | TRBV2 | -
TGTGCCAGCCTATCCCGGGACAGACGCCGGGATACGCAGTATTTT | CASLSRDRRRDTQYF | - | TRBJ2-3 | TRBV28 | TRBD1
TGCAGCGTTGGGAGTCCTCGCGGCGTACCAGGGGGCTCCTACGAGCAGTACTTC | CSVGSPRGVPGGSYEQYF | - | TRBJ2-7 | TRBV29-1 | TRBD1
TGTGCCAGCAGCCCCTTGCCTAGGCAGGGGGCTGGATATGGCTACACCTTC | CASSPLPRQGAGYGYTF | once | TRBJ1-2 | TRBV5-4 | TRBD1
TGTGCCATCGCGGGTATGGCTAGCACAGATACGCAGTATTTT | CAIAGMASTDTQYF | - | TRBJ2-3 | TRBV10-3 | -
TGTGCCAGCAGCTTTGGAGACGGCTCCTACGAGCAGTACTTC | CASSFGDGSYEQYF | - | TRBJ2-7 | TRBV5-6 | -
TGTGCCAGTAGTATTATGGGGGCTGTATCCTACGAGCAGTACTTC | CASSIMGAVSYEQYF | - | TRBJ2-7 | TRBV19 | -
TGTGCCAGCAGCCGACCGGGACTAGCGGGCCGGGGGGTGAACAATGAGCAGTTCTTC | CASSRPGLAGRGVNNEQFF | - | TRBJ2-1 | TRBV3-1/TRBV3-2 | TRBD2
TGTGCCAGCAGTACAGACAGATACACCGGGGAGCTGTTTTTT | CASSTDRYTGELFF | - | TRBJ2-2 | TRBV6-5 | -
TGTGCCAGCACCCCAGGGACGGCAGATACGCAGTATTTT | CASTPGTADTQYF | - | TRBJ2-3 | TRBV3-1/TRBV3-2 | -
TGTGCCAGCAGCTTATGGGGACAGGAATATTCACCCCTCCACTTT | CASSLWGQEYSPLHF | - | TRBJ1-6 | TRBV13 | TRBD1
TGTGCCAGTAGTATGACGCCGGGACAGGGGGCGCGTAGCACTGAAGCTTTCTTT | CASSMTPGQGARSTEAFF | - | TRBJ1-1 | TRBV19 | TRBD1
TGTGCCAGCAGCTTACTCGCGTTTGAGCAGTTCTTC | CASSLLAFEQFF | once | TRBJ2-1 | TRBV7-9 | -